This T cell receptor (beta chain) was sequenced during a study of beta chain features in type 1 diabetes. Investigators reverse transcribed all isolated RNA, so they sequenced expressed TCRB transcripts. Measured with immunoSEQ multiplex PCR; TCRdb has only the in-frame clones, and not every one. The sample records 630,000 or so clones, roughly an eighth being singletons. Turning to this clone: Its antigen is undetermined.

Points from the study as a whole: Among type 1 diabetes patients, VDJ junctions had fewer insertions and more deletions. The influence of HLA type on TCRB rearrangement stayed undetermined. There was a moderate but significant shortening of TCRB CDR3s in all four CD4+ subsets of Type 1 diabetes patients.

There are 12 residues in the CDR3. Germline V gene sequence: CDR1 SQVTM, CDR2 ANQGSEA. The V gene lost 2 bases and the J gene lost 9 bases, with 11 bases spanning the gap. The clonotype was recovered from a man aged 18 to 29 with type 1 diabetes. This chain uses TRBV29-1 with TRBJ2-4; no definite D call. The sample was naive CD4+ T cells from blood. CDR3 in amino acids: CSVETPQTIQYF. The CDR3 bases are TGCAGCGTTGAAACCCCACAGACCATTCAGTACTTC.